This is a list of T cell receptor beta chains from one sample in a study of T-cell memory formation after mild COVID-19. MiXCR was run by TCRdb on the 5' RACE reads, yielding one entry per CDR3 protein. The sample includes more than 350,000 distinct CDR3 sequences, roughly 15% of them seen just once. Sequenced sample: PBMCs or a T cell subset sorted from them (not recorded which). The receptors derive from a man aged 18 to 30 who had mild COVID-19 (a few samples of this study predate the infection). Cell type and time point are not known. Both conserved end residues are part of each CDR3. The D gene is left open where the match is weak. The listing skips clone size in some rows; elsewhere it reads once, few, many or a size class.

>14|TRBJ1-2|NA|TRBV5-1|NA
TGCGCCAGCAGCTTGGGATGGGGGACCGGTGGCTACACCTTC
CASSLGWGTGGYTF
>13|TRBJ2-5|few|TRBV20-1|NA
TGCAGTGCTAGAGATCCGAACCAAGAGACCCAGTACTTC
CSARDPNQETQYF
>15|TRBJ2-1|few|TRBV12-3/TRBV12-4|TRBD1
TGTGCCAGCAGTAAGACAGGGGGCTCAAGCAATGAGCAGTTCTTC
CASSKTGGSSNEQFF
>16|TRBJ2-5|NA|TRBV6-5|NA
TGTGCCAGCAGTTACTCGACAGGGTGGGGGGAAGAGACCCAGTACTTC
CASSYSTGWGEETQYF
>13|TRBJ2-7|NA|TRBV7-9|NA
TGTGCCAGCAGCTTAGCGCCGGGCCCGGGGCAGTACTTC
CASSLAPGPGQYF
>16|TRBJ1-2|NA|TRBV18|TRBD1
TGTGCCAGCTCACCCCCCTACCGGACAGGGGGGCAAGGCTACACCTTC
CASSPPYRTGGQGYTF
>15|TRBJ2-7|few|TRBV15|NA
TGTGCCACCAGCAGAGGGGTCCAAAGCCGCCACGAGCAGTACTTC
CATSRGVQSRHEQYF
>17|TRBJ1-1|NA|TRBV10-1|TRBD1
TGCGCCAGCAGTGAGAACCCGGGACAGGGGGTGAACACTGAAGCTTTCTTT
CASSENPGQGVNTEAFF
>13|TRBJ1-1|few|TRBV4-3|NA
TGCGCCAGCAGCCAAGAGCTGAGGACTGAAGCTTTCTTT
CASSQELRTEAFF
>17|TRBJ2-5|few|TRBV5-1|NA
TGCGCCAGCAGCAGTCCGGAGGGGGGCTGGTACCAAGAGACCCAGTACTTC
CASSSPEGGWYQETQYF
>13|TRBJ2-5|few|TRBV7-2|NA
TGTGCCAGCAGCCCGCGGACGATAGAGCCATGGTCGTTC
CASSPRTIEPWSF
>17|TRBJ2-3|few|TRBV7-9|NA
TGTGCCAGCAGCTTACCCGCACATAGACTCGCACCAGATACGCAGTATTTT
CASSLPAHRLAPDTQYF
>17|TRBJ2-2|NA|TRBV27|NA
TGTGCCAGCAGCCCATTAAGAGGGGGGGGCGCTGCGGGGGAGCTGTTTTTT
CASSPLRGGGAAGELFF
>15|TRBJ1-2|NA|TRBV12-3/TRBV12-4|TRBD1
TGTGCCAGCAGTTCTCCGGGACAGAGAGCGTATGGCTACACCTTC
CASSSPGQRAYGYTF
>13|TRBJ2-5|few|TRBV20-1|NA
TGCAGTGCTAGTCGGACTTCTCGGGAGACCCAGTACTTC
CSASRTSRETQYF
>13|TRBJ2-4|NA|TRBV20-1|NA
TGCAGTGCCGAAACAGTAGCCAAAAACATTCAGTACTTC
CSAETVAKNIQYF
>14|TRBJ1-2|NA|TRBV15|NA
TGTGCCACCAGCAGAGATCTGGGGTTTAGAGGCTACACCTTC
CATSRDLGFRGYTF
>13|TRBJ1-1|many|TRBV7-2|NA
TGTGCCAGCAGCTCTACGGGTTTCACTGAAGCTTTCTTT
CASSSTGFTEAFF
>15|TRBJ2-4|NA|TRBV4-1|TRBD2
TGCGCCAGCAGCCAATACTCCAGGGAGGGAAACATTCAGTACTTC
CASSQYSREGNIQYF
>15|TRBJ1-1|NA|TRBV7-8|TRBD1
TGTGCCAGCAGCTTACGAAGACAGGGGTTCGCTGAAGCTTTCTTT
CASSLRRQGFAEAFF
>15|TRBJ1-1|NA|TRBV4-1|NA
TGCGCCAGCAGCCAAGATTTAGTGGGAAACACTGAAGCTTTCTTT
CASSQDLVGNTEAFF
>15|TRBJ2-5|few|TRBV11-2|TRBD1
TGTGCCAGCAGCTTAGGACAGGGGGTACAAGAGACCCAGTACTTC
CASSLGQGVQETQYF
>14|TRBJ1-1|many|TRBV5-1|NA
TGCGCCAGCAGCGGGGGGATGCCGGGAACTGAAGCTTTCTTT
CASSGGMPGTEAFF
>16|TRBJ1-4|NA|TRBV6-6|NA
TGTGCCAGCAGTTCACGGGAGGGGGAGACTAATGAAAAACTGTTTTTT
CASSSREGETNEKLFF
>13|TRBJ2-7|few|TRBV7-9|NA
TGTGCCAGCAGCGGGGGGTTCGGCTACGAGCAGTACTTC
CASSGGFGYEQYF
>13|TRBJ2-3|NA|TRBV7-3|NA
TGTGCCAGCAGCCTCACCCGGGGAGATACGCAGTATTTT
CASSLTRGDTQYF
>14|TRBJ1-4|NA|TRBV27|NA
TGTGCCAGTTCCTCCGCGGGGATTAATGAAAAACTGTTTTTT
CASSSAGINEKLFF
>15|TRBJ2-7|NA|TRBV29-1|TRBD1
TGCAGCGTTCCTGGGACCGGGACAGGGGGCTACGAGCAGTACTTC
CSVPGTGTGGYEQYF
>18|TRBJ2-3|NA|TRBV7-2|TRBD2
TGTGCCAGCAGCTTGACCCGAACCGGGGGACTAGTCGGAGATACGCAGTATTTT
CASSLTRTGGLVGDTQYF
>16|TRBJ1-2|NA|TRBV7-8|NA
TGTGCCAGCAGCTTAGCGAGCAGGACCTTGCTCTATGGCTACACCTTC
CASSLASRTLLYGYTF
>15|TRBJ1-5|many|TRBV7-9|NA
TGTGCCAGCAGCAGCAGGGGAAGTGCCGATCAGCCCCAGCATTTT
CASSSRGSADQPQHF
>16|TRBJ2-1|many|TRBV27|TRBD2
TGTGCCAGCAGTCCAACATCGACTAGCGGGGCAAATGAGCAGTTCTTC
CASSPTSTSGANEQFF
>14|TRBJ2-3|NA|TRBV5-4|NA
TGTGCCAGCAGCTATAGGGCCCGAACAGATACGCAGTATTTT
CASSYRARTDTQYF
>15|TRBJ2-5|few|TRBV12-3/TRBV12-4|TRBD2
TGTGCCAGCAGTCCGAGCGGGGGGGCCCCAGAGACCCAGTACTTC
CASSPSGGAPETQYF
>13|TRBJ2-2|few|TRBV12-3/TRBV12-4|NA
TGTGCCAGCACCACCTCTGGGGGAAGGGAGCTGTTTTTT
CASTTSGGRELFF
>13|TRBJ2-3|few|TRBV27|TRBD1
TGTGCCAGCAGACAGGGGGCCACAGATACGCAGTATTTT
CASRQGATDTQYF
>18|TRBJ1-5|few|TRBV6-2/TRBV6-3|NA
TGTGCCAGCAGTTACTCCGGAGCCGTGGCAGGGTTCAATCAGCCCCAGCATTTT
CASSYSGAVAGFNQPQHF
>13|TRBJ1-6|few|TRBV20-1|TRBD1
TGCAGTGCTAGAAATCGACAGGGCGGACCCCTCCACTTT
CSARNRQGGPLHF
>11|TRBJ2-1|few|TRBV4-1|NA
TGCGCCAGCCGGGAGTACAATGAGCAGTTCTTC
CASREYNEQFF
>13|TRBJ2-1|NA|TRBV20-1|NA
TGCAGTGCTAGTGGGCTAGCATCGAATGAGCAGTTCTTC
CSASGLASNEQFF
>17|TRBJ2-1|few|TRBV6-2/TRBV6-3|NA
TGTGCCAGCAGTTACTCCCTGGCAGGGAGCTCCTACAATGAGCAGTTCTTC
CASSYSLAGSSYNEQFF
>17|TRBJ1-4|few|TRBV5-5|NA
TGTGCCAGCAGCTTCGGGAGGGTGGGGGCAACTAATGAAAAACTGTTTTTT
CASSFGRVGATNEKLFF
>14|TRBJ1-1|many|TRBV5-1|TRBD1
TGCGCCAGCAGCGTGGACAGGGCGGGCACTGAAGCTTTCTTT
CASSVDRAGTEAFF
>14|TRBJ2-2|once|TRBV29-1|NA
TGCAGCGTTGTACGGTCTGAGAACACCGGGGAGCTGTTTTTT
CSVVRSENTGELFF
>16|TRBJ2-2|NA|TRBV4-2|TRBD1
TGTGCCAGCAGCCAAGACAGGGGGCTGGGCACCGGGGAGCTGTTTTTT
CASSQDRGLGTGELFF
>16|TRBJ1-2|few|TRBV7-8|NA
TGTGCCAGCAGCTTCGGCCTGCGGGCAGGAGGCTATGGCTACACCTTC
CASSFGLRAGGYGYTF
>15|TRBJ1-2|NA|TRBV18|NA
TGTGCCAGCTCACCAGACCCCGGGAGTCTCTATGGCTACACCTTC
CASSPDPGSLYGYTF
>10|TRBJ2-7|NA|TRBV29-1|TRBD1
TGCAGCGTGGACAGGCGCGAGCAGTACTTC
CSVDRREQYF
>16|TRBJ2-4|NA|TRBV5-1|NA
TGCGCCAGCAGCATAAGGCTCCCCGGTGCCAAAAACATTCAGTACTTC
CASSIRLPGAKNIQYF
>13|TRBJ1-1|few|TRBV20-1|NA
TGCAGTGCTAGAGAGGGGGCGGTCACTGAAGCTTTCTTT
CSAREGAVTEAFF
>12|TRBJ1-2|NA|TRBV20-1|NA
TGCAGTGCGGGGGGGACAACCTATGGCTACACCTTC
CSAGGTTYGYTF
>15|TRBJ2-2|NA|TRBV12-3/TRBV12-4|NA
TGTGCCAGCAGTCCCCCTCCAGGGTACCCCGGGGAGCTGTTTTTT
CASSPPPGYPGELFF
>16|TRBJ1-6|few|TRBV30|TRBD1
TGTGCCTGGAGCCAAAAGATGACAGGGGTCGGTTCACCCCTCCACTTT
CAWSQKMTGVGSPLHF